The clone carrying this T cell receptor beta chain appeared a single time. From germline, CDR1 is MNHEY and CDR2 SMNVEV (reference sequence). The ends were cut back, 8 bases at V and 7 bases at J, with 12 bases in the middle. The CDR3 is made up of 11 amino acids. Assay execution took place at the deep level. Sequencing used immunoSEQ multiplex PCR; TCRdb keeps in-frame clones, though not all of them. This sample has 2 million to 2.5 million clones, with 80% to 95% found just once. The sample comes from a study of shared clonotypes between healthy human individuals. About the research overall: Per donor, CD8 memory used one plate, CD8 naive used two, CD4 memory used three and CD4 naive used three.

Memory CD4+ cells were the fraction left after CD45RA+ naive selection. The sample comprised naive CD4+ T cells from PBMCs. Sample subset: CD45RA+ positively selected. The chain combines TRBV27 with TRBJ2-7; D is uncertain. This clonotype was obtained from a man younger than 30 in good health. Some clones in this sample may be carry-over from other donors' samples. This CDR3 is CASSTLGEQYF. CDR3 coding DNA: TGTGCCAGCTCTACCCTCGGGGAGCAGTACTTC.